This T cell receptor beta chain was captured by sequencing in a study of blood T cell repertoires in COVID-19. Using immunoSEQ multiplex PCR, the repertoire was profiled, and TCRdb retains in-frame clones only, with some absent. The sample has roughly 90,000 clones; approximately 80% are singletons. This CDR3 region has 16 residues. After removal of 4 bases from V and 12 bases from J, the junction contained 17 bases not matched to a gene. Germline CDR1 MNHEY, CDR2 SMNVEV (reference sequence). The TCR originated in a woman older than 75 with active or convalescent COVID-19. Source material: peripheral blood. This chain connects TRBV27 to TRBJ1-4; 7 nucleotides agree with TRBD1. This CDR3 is CASSSHTGVSVGELFF. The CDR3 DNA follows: TGTGCCAGCAGTTCCCACACAGGGGTATCCGTTGGGGAACTGTTTTTT.